Presented here are 27 T cell receptor beta chains from one specimen sequenced in a study of metastatic and nonmetastatic thyroid tumors. Thyroid surgery took place with no prior treatment in any patient. With MiXCR, TCRdb reprocessed the PCR reads. The sample consists of some 8,800 clones, about 45% of them appearing once. The sample taken for sequencing was tumor tissue. The receptors stem from a male donor with papillary thyroid cancer or a benign thyroid nodule (not recorded which). Some clones in this sample may be carry-over from other donors' samples.

This clone was picked up a small number of times. V is TRBV24-1 and J is TRBJ2-5; 11 nucleotides align to TRBD2. The CDR3 has 16 amino acids. The trim removed 3 bases at V and 5 bases at J, leaving 7 bases unmatched. Germline lookup yields CDR1 KGHDR and CDR2 SFDVKD. The CDR3 sequence: CATSDARTSGPETQYF. CDR3 nucleotides: TGTGCCACCAGTGATGCGCGGACTAGCGGGCCGGAGACCCAGTACTTC.

The chain employs TRBV30 and TRBJ2-1; TRBD2 aligns across 13 bases. The germline V gene encodes CDR1 GTSNPN and CDR2 SVGIG (reference sequence). V lost 1 base, J lost 8 bases, and 5 bases stayed unmatched. CDR3 length equals 15 residues. CDR3 protein: CAWSGTSGSDHEQFF. In DNA, the CDR3 is TGTGCCTGGAGTGGGACTAGCGGGAGTGATCATGAGCAGTTCTTC.

This clone was detected ten times or more. A read error may be the cause here, since a much bigger clone is one base away. The rearrangement uses TRBV20-1 and TRBJ2-3; no firm D call. The DNA end is a closer match to TRBJ1-5, so the J assignment may be wrong. Germline-derived CDR1 and CDR2 are DFQATT and SNEGSKA (reference sequence). The CDR3 extends over 15 amino acids. CDR3 sequence reads: CSARAARGSTDTQHF. The CDR3 region has the DNA TGCAGTGCTAGAGCAGCCCGGGGAAGCACAGATACGCAGCATTTT.

Relative to its sample, this clone is medium-sized. The V call is TRBV9, the J call TRBJ1-1; D possibly corresponds to TRBD1 (6 bases). Trimming took off 4 bases at V and 0 bases at J, with 10 bases between the two ends. The CDR3 consists of 14 residues. Per the germline V gene, CDR1 is SGDLS and CDR2 is YYNGEE. DNA of the CDR3: TGTGCCAGCAGCCCAGGGGCAGTGAACACTGAAGCTTTCTTT. Amino acid sequence: CASSPGAVNTEAFF.

The rearrangement uses TRBV5-1 and TRBJ1-3, with D tentatively TRBD1 (6 bases). The CDR3 has 17 amino acids. V lost 4 bases and J 0 bases, leaving 17 bases between the germline ends. Germline CDR1 and CDR2: SGHRS and YFSETQ. The CDR3 bases are TGCGCCAGCAGCCTGGGGTCCCGGGACAACTCTGGAAACACCATATATTTT. Protein product: CASSLGSRDNSGNTIYF.

V and J are TRBV7-3 and TRBJ1-1; tentative D call: TRBD1 (5 bases). Trimming pared 5 bases from V and 1 base from J, leaving 14 bases between. The CDR3 contains 15 residues. Germline values: CDR1 SGHTA, CDR2 FQGTGA. CDR3 protein: CASSISGRPNTEAFF. The CDR3 bases are TGTGCCAGCAGCATCTCGGGACGGCCGAACACTGAAGCTTTCTTT.

This clone was found once. The CDR3 region has the DNA TGTGCCAGCAGCATGACCGGGACTACTTGGGAGCAGTTCTTC. Amino acid sequence: CASSMTGTTWEQFF. This chain links TRBV7-2 with TRBJ2-1; TRBD2 agrees at 7 bases. The germline V gene has CDR1 SGHTA and CDR2 FQGNSA. With 5 bases clipped from V and 10 bases from J, the junction kept 11 bases outside the gene matches. This CDR3 contains 14 residues.

The chain combines TRBV6-2 or TRBV6-3 with TRBJ2-1; 9 bases agree with TRBD2. The junction had 12 bases not matched to a gene; V was cut back by 6 bases and J by 15 bases. This CDR3 is built from 13 residues. The V gene's germline CDR1 is MNHEY and CDR2 SVGEGT. CDR3 residues: CASRNGGTSIPFF. In DNA, the CDR3 is TGTGCCAGCAGGAACGGGGGGACTAGCATTCCGTTCTTC.

This clone was seen more than once but under ten times. The chain is built from TRBV28 and TRBJ1-3; no firm D call. V lost 5 bases, J lost 11 bases, and 19 bases lay in between. The CDR3 length is 14 residues. Germline CDR1 MDHEN, CDR2 SYDVKM. The CDR3 nucleotides read TGTGCCAGCAGTCCGACTGGGTCCCTTGTGGCCATATATTTT. Translation gives CASSPTGSLVAIYF.

V usage is TRBV11-2 and J usage is TRBJ1-3; D gene unclear. Trimming removed 6 bases at V and 4 bases at J, with 22 bases between. The CDR3 is made up of 17 amino acids. CDR1 is SGHAT, CDR2 FQNNGV, per germline. The chain's CDR3 is CASSYYRNRLGGNTIYF. CDR3 bases: TGTGCCAGCAGTTATTACCGGAACCGATTGGGCGGAAACACCATATATTTT. Supplemented by reference TRBV11-2 and TRBJ1-3, the full variable domain reads EAGVAQSPRYKIIEKRQSVAFWCNPISGHATLYWYQQILGQGPKLLIQFQNNGVVDDSQLPKDRFSAERLKGVDSTLKIQPAKLEDSAVYLCASSYYRNRLGGNTIYFGEGSWLTVV.

Within the sample, this clone is medium-sized. The chain couples TRBV6-1 to TRBJ1-5; 9 bases match TRBD1. V lost 6 bases, J lost 7 bases, and 4 bases stayed unmatched. The CDR3 sequence is 13 residues long. Germline assignment: CDR1 MNHNS and CDR2 SASEGT. CDR3 residues: CASRQGASQPQHF. The CDR3 DNA sequence: TGTGCCAGCAGACAGGGGGCGAGCCAGCCCCAGCATTTT.

This sequence joins TRBV11-3 and TRBJ1-1; TRBD1 might be the D (5 bases). The germline V gene encodes CDR1 SGHNT and CDR2 YENEEA. The V end lost 2 bases, the J end lost 6 bases, and 13 bases lay between the germline ends. The CDR3 extends over 14 amino acids. Here the CDR3 reads CASSLRAEGPEAFF. CDR3 DNA sequence: TGTGCCAGCAGCTTACGGGCGGAGGGACCTGAAGCTTTCTTT.

This clone is labeled as medium-sized. The chain couples TRBV11-2 to TRBJ2-7, with TRBD1 matching 7 bases. V gave up 5 bases and J gave up 5 bases; unmatched junction bases: 3. CDR1 and CDR2 from the germline V gene are SGHAT and FQNNGV. This CDR3 region has 12 residues. The CDR3 coding sequence is TGTGCCAGCAGCCTTACAGGGGACGAGCAGTACTTC. This encodes CASSLTGDEQYF. Combining the CDR3 with reference TRBV11-2 and TRBJ2-7 gives the whole variable domain EAGVAQSPRYKIIEKRQSVAFWCNPISGHATLYWYQQILGQGPKLLIQFQNNGVVDDSQLPKDRFSAERLKGVDSTLKIQPAKLEDSAVYLCASSLTGDEQYFGPGTRLTVT.

This clone is labeled medium-sized (0.01 to 0.1%). The chain couples TRBV7-3 to TRBJ2-1, with 8 bases lining up with TRBD1. Losses at the gene ends were 5 bases for V and 4 bases for J; bases not matched to a gene: 7. Germline V lookup: CDR1 SGHTA, CDR2 FQGTGA. The CDR3 is 15 amino acids. CDR3 loop: CASSLRQGIYNEQFF. The CDR3 nucleotides read TGTGCCAGCAGCCTCCGACAGGGGATTTACAATGAGCAGTTCTTC.

CDR3 protein: CASGPTGANVLTF. The CDR3 nucleotides are TGTGCCTCGGGACCCACAGGGGCCAACGTCCTGACTTTC. The chain joins TRBV3-1 to TRBJ2-6, with D perhaps given as TRBD1 or TRBD2 (5 bases each). The V end was cut by 11 bases, the J end by 4 bases, with 12 bases between. The germline V gene has CDR1 LGHDT and CDR2 YNNKEL (reference sequence). The CDR3 spans 13 residues.

This clone was found a few times. The chain joins TRBV12-3 or TRBV12-4 to TRBJ1-1; 9 positions match TRBD1. J was trimmed by 5 bases and V by 4 bases; bases with no gene match: 11. The CDR3 sequence is 16 residues long. Here the CDR3 DNA reads TGTGCCAGCAGTTCAAAGGGACAGGGAATCTCGACTGAAGCTTTCTTT. It encodes CASSSKGQGISTEAFF.

V gene TRBV7-8 combines with J gene TRBJ2-3; D unresolved. The germline V gene has CDR1 SGHVS and CDR2 FQNEAQ. V shed 5 bases and J shed 3 bases, with 9 bases lying between them. The CDR3 loop spans 13 amino acids. CDR3 sequence: CASSTAATDTQYF. Here the CDR3 DNA reads TGTGCCAGCAGCACGGCCGCTACAGATACGCAGTATTTT.

The chain has TRBV30 and TRBJ1-2; TRBD1 matches at 8 bases. Losses at the gene ends were 3 bases for V and 8 bases for J; bases not matched to a gene: 11. The V gene's germline CDR1 is GTSNPN and CDR2 SVGIG (reference sequence). The CDR3 contains 14 residues. The CDR3 coding sequence is TGTGCCTGGAGCTTTTACAGGGGGGGAGAAGGCTACACCTTC. Amino acid sequence: CAWSFYRGGEGYTF.

This clone has only a few counts. The chain couples TRBV19 to TRBJ2-6; D may be TRBD1 or TRBD2 (5 bases each). CDR3 length: 15 amino acids. Germline V lookup: CDR1 LNHDA, CDR2 SQIVND (reference sequence). Trimming shortened V by 10 bases and J by 0 bases, and 13 bases separated the two germline ends. CDR3 sequence (DNA): TGTGCCACGAACGAGGGGTCCTCTGGGGCCAACGTCCTGACTTTC. Translating it yields CATNEGSSGANVLTF.

This clone has a single count. The chain has TRBV4-1 and TRBJ1-2; D uncertain. The V and J ends lost 0 bases and 7 bases respectively, with 15 bases between them. The CDR3 has 15 amino acids. Germline CDR1 reads MGHRA; CDR2 reads YSYEKL. The CDR3 here is CASSQDEKGLRGYTF. The CDR3 coding sequence is TGCGCCAGCAGCCAAGATGAGAAGGGCTTGCGTGGCTACACCTTC.

This clone was detected many times. The genes are TRBV4-1 and TRBJ2-1; 14 bases agree with TRBD2. J lost 4 bases, V lost 2 bases, and 16 bases had no gene match. Germline values: CDR1 MGHRA, CDR2 YSYEKL. This CDR3 comprises 21 residues. The CDR3 protein is CASSQTRTGLAGGRGYNEQFF. For the CDR3, the DNA is TGCGCCAGCAGCCAAACTCGAACCGGACTAGCGGGAGGCCGGGGGTACAATGAGCAGTTCTTC.

This clone is judged medium-sized. The J gene is TRBJ2-5, the V gene TRBV7-2, with D possibly called TRBD1 or TRBD2 (5 bases each). Germline V gives CDR1 SGHTA, CDR2 FQGNSA. Between the trimmed V and J ends, which lost 4 bases and 3 bases, there was a span of 18 bases. This CDR3 contains 16 residues. The CDR3 sequence is CASSWIGTDFKETQYF. CDR3 sequence (DNA): TGTGCCAGCAGCTGGATCGGGACGGATTTTAAAGAGACCCAGTACTTC.

Note on this clone: An end of the junction does not agree with germline; a read error may underlie this. CDR3 in amino acids: CGSSLSGDEQYF. CDR3 DNA: TGTGGCAGCAGCCTTTCAGGGGACGAGCAGTACTTC. J is TRBJ2-7 and V is TRBV11-2, with D tentatively TRBD1 (6 bases). Germline-derived CDR1 and CDR2 are SGHAT and FQNNGV. The CDR3 sequence is 12 residues long.

The chain couples TRBV18 to TRBJ1-5, with D perhaps TRBD1 (5 bases). Germline lookup yields CDR1 KGHSH and CDR2 LQKENI. The V and J ends lost 1 base and 8 bases respectively, with 12 bases between them. The CDR3 is made up of 14 amino acids. The CDR3 bases are TGTGCCAGCTCACCACAGACAGACACAAAGCCCCAGCATTTT. It is translated as CASSPQTDTKPQHF. The variable domain in full, completed from reference TRBV18 and TRBJ1-5, reads NAGVMQNPRHLVRRRGQEARLRCSPMKGHSHVYWYRQLPEEGLKFMVYLQKENIIDESGMPKERFSAEFPKEGPSILRIQQVVRGDSAAYFCASSPQTDTKPQHFGDGTRLSIL.

This clone has only a few counts. An end of the junction does not agree with germline; a read error may underlie this. The chain combines TRBV6-1 with TRBJ1-5, with TRBD1 identical over 8 bases. Germline CDR1 and CDR2: MNHNS and SASEGT. This CDR3 comprises 13 residues. The DNA of the CDR3 is TGTGCCAGCAGACAGGGGGAGAGCCAGCCCAAGCATTTT. It encodes CASRQGESQPKHF.

This clone was found once. This chain links TRBV5-1 with TRBJ1-1; 10 nucleotides line up with TRBD1. Germline V lookup: CDR1 SGHRS, CDR2 YFSETQ. Losses at the gene ends were 7 bases for V and 11 bases for J; bases not matched to a gene: 14. There are 14 residues in the CDR3. CDR3 sequence: CASSPGTGDFRAFF. The CDR3 DNA reads as TGCGCCAGCTCCCCCGGGACAGGGGATTTTCGGGCTTTCTTT.

To note about this clone: Other nucleotide sequences from this sample produce the same CDR3. The CDR3 here is CAWSETDNSPLHF. The CDR3 DNA reads TGTGCCTGGAGTGAAACGGATAATTCACCCCTCCACTTT. V usage is TRBV30 and J usage is TRBJ1-6; D not certain. CDR3 size: 13 residues. The V gene's germline CDR1 is GTSNPN and CDR2 SVGIG (reference sequence). Trimming left V 1 base short and J 5 bases short, with 6 bases between. Looking up the rest from reference TRBV30 and TRBJ1-6 gives the full variable domain: SQTIHQWPATLVQPVGSPLSLECTVEGTSNPNLYWYRQAAGRGLQLLFYSVGIGQISSEVPQNLSASRPQDRQFILSSKKLLLSDSGFYLCAWSETDNSPLHFGNGTRLTVT.